The subject of this entry is one TCR beta chain. Its antigen is unknown. This entry comes from a study of cytomegalovirus exposure and HLA in healthy donors. Turning to the study itself: Genotyping showed roughly 83% of 398 donors falling in the Caucasian-associated ancestry cluster.

Study-wide points: A few V segments could not be told apart, such as TRBV6-2 and TRBV6-3, and were left out. The study labeled around 160 TCR beta chains cytomegalovirus-associated. TCR beta V- and J-gene trimming, according to a later analysis, was linked to a missense DCLRE1C variant.

Germline CDR1 and CDR2: MNHEY and SVGAGI. Trimming took off 2 bases at V and 1 base at J, with 8 bases between the two ends. The CDR3 loop spans 14 amino acids. Amplification used 60 Vbeta primers and 13 Jbeta primers. The repertoire was sequenced with immunoSEQ multiplex PCR; TCRdb's copy has only in-frame clones and lacks some. The data hold around 110,000 clones, with around 67% observed a single time. Sequencing was carried out using PBMCs. This clonotype originated in a woman in her 40s in good health and CMV-seropositive. The V call is TRBV6-5, the J call TRBJ2-5; D is perhaps TRBD2 (6 bases). CDR3 nucleotides: TGTGCCAGCAGTTACGGGGGGAGCCAAGAGACCCAGTACTTC. The encoded protein is CASSYGGSQETQYF.